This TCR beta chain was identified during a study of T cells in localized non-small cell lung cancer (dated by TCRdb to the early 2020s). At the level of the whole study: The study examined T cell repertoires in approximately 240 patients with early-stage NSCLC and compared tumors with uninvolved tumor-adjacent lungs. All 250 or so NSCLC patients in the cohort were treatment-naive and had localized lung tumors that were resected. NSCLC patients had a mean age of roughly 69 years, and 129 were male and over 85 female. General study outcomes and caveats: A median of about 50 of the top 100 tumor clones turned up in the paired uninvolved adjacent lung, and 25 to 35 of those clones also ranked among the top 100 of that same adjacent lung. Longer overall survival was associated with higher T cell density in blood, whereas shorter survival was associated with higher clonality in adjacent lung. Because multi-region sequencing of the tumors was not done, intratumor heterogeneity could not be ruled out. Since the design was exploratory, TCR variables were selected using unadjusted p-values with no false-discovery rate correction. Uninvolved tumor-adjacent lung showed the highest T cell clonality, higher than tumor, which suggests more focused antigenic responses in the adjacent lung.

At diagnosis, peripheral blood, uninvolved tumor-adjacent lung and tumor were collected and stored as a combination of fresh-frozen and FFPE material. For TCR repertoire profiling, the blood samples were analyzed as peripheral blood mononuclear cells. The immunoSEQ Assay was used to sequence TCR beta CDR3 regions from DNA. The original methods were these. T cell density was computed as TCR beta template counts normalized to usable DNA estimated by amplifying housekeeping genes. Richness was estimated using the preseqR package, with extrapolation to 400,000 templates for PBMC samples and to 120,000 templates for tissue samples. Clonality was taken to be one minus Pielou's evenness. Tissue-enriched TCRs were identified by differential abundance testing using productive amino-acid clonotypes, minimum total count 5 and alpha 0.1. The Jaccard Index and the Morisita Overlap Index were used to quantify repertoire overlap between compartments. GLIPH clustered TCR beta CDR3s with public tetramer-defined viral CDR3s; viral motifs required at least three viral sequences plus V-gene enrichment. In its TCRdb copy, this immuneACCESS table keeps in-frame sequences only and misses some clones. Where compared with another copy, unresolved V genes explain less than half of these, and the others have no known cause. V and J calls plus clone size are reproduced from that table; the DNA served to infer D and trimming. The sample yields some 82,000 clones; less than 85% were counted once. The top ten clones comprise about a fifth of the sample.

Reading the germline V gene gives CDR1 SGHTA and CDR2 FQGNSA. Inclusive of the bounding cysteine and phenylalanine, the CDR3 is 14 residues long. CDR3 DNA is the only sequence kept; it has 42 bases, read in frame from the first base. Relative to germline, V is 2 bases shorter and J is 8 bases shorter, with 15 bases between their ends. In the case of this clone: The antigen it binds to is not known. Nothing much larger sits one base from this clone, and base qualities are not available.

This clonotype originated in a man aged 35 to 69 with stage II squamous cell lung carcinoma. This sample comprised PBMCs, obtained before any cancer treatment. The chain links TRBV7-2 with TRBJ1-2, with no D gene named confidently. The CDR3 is CASSLTGQPGGYTF. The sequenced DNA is TGTGCCAGCAGCTTAACCGGCCAGCCCGGAGGCTACACCTTC.